This TCR beta chain was sequenced in a study of T cells after yellow fever vaccination. Study observations and caveats: Abundant bulk-derived clonotypes could contaminate FACS-sorted repertoires.

MiXCR was run by TCRdb on the 5' RACE reads, yielding one entry per CDR3 protein. The sample carries about 360,000 distinct CDR3 sequences, approximately 6% recorded once. Germline CDR1 reads GTSNPN; CDR2 reads SVGIG (reference sequence). This CDR3 is built from 14 residues. V was pared by 3 bases and J by 3 bases, with 3 bases of the junction left unmatched. This clonotype was counted between two and nine times. The target antigen is unknown. The sequence was obtained from a man aged 25 to 45 who received the YFV17D yellow fever vaccine. The source material was PBMCs, sampled 5 days after the yellow fever booster vaccination. This chain uses TRBV30 with TRBJ2-1, with 9 positions matching TRBD1. CDR3 protein: CAWSRDRVYNEQFF. Here the CDR3 DNA reads TGTGCCTGGAGCCGGGACAGGGTCTACAATGAGCAGTTCTTC.